This TCR beta chain derives from a study of response to subunit inactivated influenza vaccine. Whole-study results and caveats: Only a handful of new T cells, the authors suggested, are recruited with each seasonal influenza vaccination.

MiXCR, applied by TCRdb to the RT-PCR reads, yields one record per CDR3 protein. The table has 500,000 to 600,000 distinct CDR3 sequences, 10% to 15% seen once. On this clonotype itself: Its antigen remains unknown.

CDR3 length: 17 amino acids. V is TRBV21-1 and J is TRBJ1-5. TRBV21-1 is shown as a pseudogene. Sequenced material: PBMCs from blood, taken roughly 45 days after vaccination. This receptor was taken from a man in his fifties or sixties who received an inactivated influenza vaccine. The CDR3 nucleotides are TGTGCCAGCAGCAAAACCTCTTTGGGTGGCGGCAATCAGCCCCAGCATTTT. Translating it yields CASSKTSLGGGNQPQHF.